Following are 21 T cell receptor beta chains from one sample sequenced in a study of T cells expressing NK-cell markers. TCRdb reprocessed the 5' RACE reads and stores each CDR3 protein as one record, lacking DNA. This sample's table reports 140,000 or so distinct CDR3 sequences. Sequencing was carried out using blood T cells: a sorted CD56 or NKG2C T cell subset, CD4+ or CD8+ T cells, or bulk PBMC T cells (not recorded which). These receptors were obtained from a man aged 18 to 30 in good health.

The chain joins TRBV7-8 to TRBJ2-1; TCRdb designates TRBD2, a call that cannot be tested without DNA. This CDR3 has 18 residues. Germline V gene sequence: CDR1 SGHVS, CDR2 FQNEAQ. This CDR3 reads CASSPPIWTSGSMNEQFF.

This chain joins TRBV5-8 and TRBJ1-2; as DNA is missing, the TRBD1 call by TCRdb cannot be tested. The CDR3 spans 12 residues. Germline lookup yields CDR1 SGHTS and CDR2 YDEGEE. This CDR3 is CASTPLAYGYTF. The full variable domain, with the rest looked up from reference TRBV5-8 and TRBJ1-2, is EAGVTQSPTHLIKTRGQQATLRCSPISGHTSVYWYQQALGLGLQFLLWYDEGEERNRGNFPPRFSGRQFPNYSSELNVNALELEDSALYLCASTPLAYGYTFGSGTRLTVV.

V usage is TRBV3-1 and J usage is TRBJ2-2; the TRBD2 assignment by TCRdb is unverifiable without DNA. This CDR3 is 15 amino acids long. Germline CDR1 LGHDT, CDR2 YNNKEL (reference sequence). CDR3 residues: CASSLTKANTGELFF.

This chain joins TRBV7-9 and TRBJ1-1; TCRdb's D call, TRBD1, is unchecked because there is no DNA. The V gene's germline CDR1 is SEHNR and CDR2 FQNEAQ (reference sequence). This CDR3 has 16 amino acids. CDR3 amino acids: CASSHWGSGLGTEAFF.

The chain recombines TRBV7-6 with TRBJ2-3; the TCRdb call, TRBD2, lacks DNA for checking. CDR1 and CDR2 (germline): SGHVS, FNYEAQ. The CDR3 covers 18 residues. The CDR3 is CASSLYVTSGRSPDTQYF.

The chain employs TRBV12-3 or TRBV12-4 and TRBJ2-1. There are 14 residues in the CDR3. CDR3 residues: CASSLAGERSEQFF.

This chain links TRBV2 with TRBJ2-7; TCRdb reports TRBD2, a call that lacks DNA to check it against. This CDR3 has 15 residues. Germline CDR1 reads SNHLY; CDR2 reads FYNNEI. The CDR3 region is CASKGTSGVSYEQYF.

The chain carries TRBV6-1 and TRBJ1-5; absent DNA, TCRdb's TRBD1 call cannot be checked. This CDR3 has 18 amino acids. Germline lookup yields CDR1 MNHNS and CDR2 SASEGT. This chain's CDR3 is CASSPRSRDLLLNQPQHF.

V usage is TRBV12-3 or TRBV12-4 and J usage is TRBJ2-3; checking the TCRdb D call of TRBD1 is not possible without DNA. The CDR3 is 13 residues long. The CDR3 region is CASGGPSTDTQYF.

The rearrangement links TRBV28 to TRBJ1-1; as DNA is missing, the TRBD1 call by TCRdb cannot be tested. Per germline, CDR1 MDHEN and CDR2 SYDVKM. CDR3 length equals 12 residues. This CDR3 reads CASSFGAGEAFF.

The chain recombines TRBV5-4 with TRBJ2-5; TCRdb calls TRBD1, which cannot be checked without DNA. Germline CDR1 SGHNT, CDR2 YYREEE (reference sequence). The CDR3 has 15 residues. This CDR3 is CASSSPGQGEETQYF.

The rearrangement links TRBV29-1 to TRBJ2-3; lacking DNA, the TRBD2 call made by TCRdb goes unchecked. Germline loops: CDR1 SQVTM, CDR2 ANQGSEA. This CDR3 has 15 residues. CDR3 sequence: CSARRASVGPDTQYF.

The V call is TRBV20-1, the J call TRBJ2-7; no DNA is available, so the TRBD2 call from TCRdb remains unchecked. CDR1 and CDR2 from the germline V gene are DFQATT and SNEGSKA (reference sequence). This CDR3 spans 13 amino acids. This CDR3 reads CSASGPTRLEGYF.

The chain recombines TRBV19 with TRBJ2-1; the D call from TCRdb, TRBD2, cannot be confirmed without DNA. The CDR3 runs 13 residues. Germline loops: CDR1 LNHDA, CDR2 SQIVND (reference sequence). CDR3 sequence reads: CASRGLPNIEQFF.

CDR3 residues: CASTVLANTGELFF. V and J are TRBV4-1 and TRBJ2-2. Germline V gives CDR1 MGHRA, CDR2 YSYEKL. CDR3 length: 14 amino acids.

This chain links TRBV3-1 with TRBJ2-3; TCRdb calls TRBD2, which cannot be checked without DNA. CDR1 is LGHDT, CDR2 YNNKEL, per germline (reference sequence). This CDR3 has 15 residues. The CDR3 sequence: CASSDTTGGRDTQYF.

The chain couples TRBV6-6 to TRBJ1-2. Germline V CDR1 and CDR2: MNHNY, SVGAGI (reference sequence). CDR3 length: 13 residues. The CDR3 protein is CASIPQGGHGYTF.

The chain joins TRBV4-3 to TRBJ2-2; the TCRdb call, TRBD2, lacks DNA for checking. Germline CDR1 reads LGHNA; CDR2 reads YSLEER. The CDR3 contains 17 residues. The CDR3 region is CASSHPRLATNTGELFF.

This chain links TRBV27 with TRBJ2-1; TCRdb gives TRBD2 as the D gene, but with no DNA this cannot be confirmed. The CDR3 has 18 residues. The germline gives CDR1 MNHEY, CDR2 SMNVEV (reference sequence). The CDR3 reads CASSLSHPTSLLGREQFF.

The chain is built from TRBV12-3 or TRBV12-4 and TRBJ2-7; TCRdb designates TRBD2, a call that cannot be tested without DNA. The CDR3 contains 15 residues. This chain's CDR3 is CASSYPGTPAYEQYF.

The V and J genes are TRBV28 and TRBJ2-5; TCRdb lists TRBD1, though no DNA is available to test this call. The CDR3 is 14 amino acids. Germline V gene sequence: CDR1 MDHEN, CDR2 SYDVKM. CDR3 protein: CASRHDRGRETQYF.